This TCR beta chain was identified during a study of blood T cell repertoires in COVID-19. Study summary: Whether acute or convalescent, the COVID-19 samples came from the United States, Italy and Spain. From T cells, B-cell-depleted T cells, or PBMCs came the material, which was cDNA or gDNA.

Profiling relied on immunoSEQ multiplex PCR, and the TCRdb table lists in-frame clones only, not all of them. The sample records about 220,000 clones, around four fifths being singletons. V shed 0 bases and J 7 bases; nucleotides not matched to a gene: 9. This CDR3 has 16 amino acids. Germline assignment: CDR1 LGHNA and CDR2 YSLEER. In its sample, this clone ranks as medium-sized. The sample taken for sequencing was peripheral blood. This chain links TRBV4-3 with TRBJ2-4, with 7 positions matching TRBD2. The sequence was obtained from a woman in her sixties who had recovered from COVID-19. Written as DNA, the CDR3 is TGCGCCAGCAGCCAAGATTATAGGCGGGGGTTGAACATTCAGTACTTC. Protein: CASSQDYRRGLNIQYF.